Listed below are T cell receptor beta chains from one sample, sequenced in a study of CD8 T cell repertoires and HIV-1 epitope variants. Antigen specificity for these receptors is unknown. Method: immunoSEQ multiplex PCR; TCRdb's copy keeps in-frame clones and lacks some. The sample has 6,000 or so clones; roughly 65% are singletons. Sequencing input: cultured CD8+ T cells derived from PBMCs. Receptors were obtained from a male donor with HIV. CDR3s include the opening cysteine and the closing phenylalanine or tryptophan. Each record gives: clone size, D gene, J gene, V gene, CDR3 DNA, CDR3 protein. D genes are given only for firm matches. Some rows have no size entry. The others give once, few or many, or a class for an expanded clone.

few - TRBJ1-4 TRBV4-2 TGTGCCAGCAGCCAAGATCCGACACCAGGGGAAAAACTGTTTTTT CASSQDPTPGEKLFF
- - TRBJ2-1 TRBV7-6 TGTGCCAGCAGCGCAGGCAGGGGGGATAACAATGAGCAGTTCTTC CASSAGRGDNNEQFF
- - TRBJ2-2 TRBV10-3 TGTGCCATCAGTGAGTCGCTGGCGGTCACCGGGGAGCTGTTTTTT CAISESLAVTGELFF
- - TRBJ2-5 TRBV7-2 TGTGCCAGCACCCGAACATTTGGACACCAAGAGACCCAGTACTTC CASTRTFGHQETQYF
- - TRBJ2-7 TRBV27 TGTGCCAGCAGTTTATCGGGGGGGGCCACCTACGAGCAGTACTTC CASSLSGGATYEQYF
once TRBD1 TRBJ1-4 TRBV5-4 TGTGCCAGCAGCGCGACATCGGGACAGGGGATTCCGGGTGAAAAACTGTTTTTT CASSATSGQGIPGEKLFF
few TRBD1 TRBJ1-2 TRBV11-2 TGTGCCAGCAGCTCTACTTTTGGGACAGCCTTTCTAAACTATGGCTACACCTTC CASSSTFGTAFLNYGYTF
- TRBD1 TRBJ2-1 TRBV5-6 TGTGCCAGCAGCAAGCAGGGGGCAGCCCCGTATGAGCAGTTCTTC CASSKQGAAPYEQFF
- TRBD1 TRBJ2-4 TRBV28 TGTGCCAGCAGAACCTTCGACAGGGGCATTCAGTACTTC CASRTFDRGIQYF
few - TRBJ2-1 TRBV5-6 TGTGCCAGCAGCTTTAACCTCGACGGCTATGAGCAGTTCTTC CASSFNLDGYEQFF
- TRBD1 TRBJ2-5 TRBV5-6 TGTGCCAGCAGCTTGATTTTAGGGACAGGGGTAAGCCAAGAGACCCAGTACTTC CASSLILGTGVSQETQYF
- - TRBJ1-1 TRBV11-3 TGTGCCAGCAGCTTAGTTTCGAACGCTGAAGCTTTCTTT CASSLVSNAEAFF
once - TRBJ1-2 TRBV5-4 TGCGCCAGCAGCCAAGATCCCGTCGAACTCGACTATGGCTACACCTTC CASSQDPVELDYGYTF
- TRBD1 TRBJ2-7 TRBV4-2 TGTGCCAGCAGCCACGCTGTCCCGTCGGGGACAGACCTCTACGAGCAGTACTTC CASSHAVPSGTDLYEQYF
once - TRBJ2-3 TRBV25-1 TGTGCCAGCAGTGAATGGAGCTTCTGGACAGATACGCAGTATTTT CASSEWSFWTDTQYF
- - TRBJ2-2 TRBV4-1 TGCGCCAGCAGCCCTCGGACCATCGGGGAGCTGTTTTTT CASSPRTIGELFF
- - TRBJ1-4 TRBV12-1 TGTGCCAGCAGCTTTGGCGGACCGAACCCAGCAACTAATGAAAAACTGTTTTTT CASSFGGPNPATNEKLFF
- TRBD1 TRBJ1-1 TRBV27 TGTGCCAGCAGAAGGACAGGCTCCACTGAAGCTTTCTTT CASRRTGSTEAFF
- - TRBJ2-7 TRBV29-1 TGCAGCGTTTCCGACGGATCGACCTACGAGCAGTACTTC CSVSDGSTYEQYF
- - TRBJ2-6 TRBV5-5 TGTGCCAGCAGCCCCGATTTCCCCGGGGCCAACGTCCTGACTTTC CASSPDFPGANVLTF
few TRBD1 TRBJ2-6 TRBV23-1 TGCGCCAGCAGTCAATCGGGGGACAGGGTGTGTGGGGCCAACGTCCTGACTTTC CASSQSGDRVCGANVLTF
- - TRBJ2-5 TRBV7-8 TGTGCCAGCAGCTTAGAAGACGGCCAAGAGACCCAGTACTTC CASSLEDGQETQYF
- TRBD1 TRBJ2-2 TRBV11-1 TGTGCCAGCAGCGTGACAGGGTCCGGGGAGCTGTTTTTT CASSVTGSGELFF
- - TRBJ2-3 TRBV5-6 TGTGCCAGCAGCTTTTGGAGGACCGCAGATACGCAGTATTTT CASSFWRTADTQYF
- - TRBJ2-7 TRBV7-9 TGTGCCAGCAGCTCATTTCTCCAAGGCTACGAGCAGTACTTC CASSSFLQGYEQYF
few - TRBJ2-1 TRBV7-2 TGTGCCAGCAGCTTCGGCCCCCAGAAGTTCTTC CASSFGPQKFF
few TRBD1 TRBJ2-7 TRBV6-1 TGTGCCAGCAGTGAAAGGGACAGGGGGATATACGAGCAGTACTTC CASSERDRGIYEQYF
- - TRBJ2-1 TRBV10-2 TGCGCCAGCAGTGAGCGAGAAACTCGGTCCTACAATGAGCAGTTCTTC CASSERETRSYNEQFF
- TRBD1 TRBJ2-1 TRBV19 TGTGCCAGTAGTATCTCAGGGGGCGTTGAGCAGTTCTTC CASSISGGVEQFF
- TRBD1 TRBJ2-3 TRBV4-3 TGCGCCAGCAGCCAAGAGATACCCGGGACAGGAAACCCAGATACGCAGTATTTT CASSQEIPGTGNPDTQYF
- TRBD2 TRBJ2-7 TRBV10-1 TGCGCCAGCAGTCCCCAGCGGGAGGGAGGATACGAGCAGTACTTC CASSPQREGGYEQYF
- - TRBJ2-1 TRBV6-5 TGTGCCAGCAGTTCCCCGACTATTTACAATGAGCAGTTCTTC CASSSPTIYNEQFF
- - TRBJ1-5 TRBV19 TGTGCCAGTACTATTTTTAATGGCAATCAGCCCCAGCATTTT CASTIFNGNQPQHF
few - TRBJ1-3 TRBV25-1 TGTGCCAGCAGTGATTTTGGCAGCTCTGGAAACACCATATATTTT CASSDFGSSGNTIYF
- - TRBJ2-7 TRBV19 TGTGCCAGTAGTACCATCCCCGGGACTGAGCAGTACTTC CASSTIPGTEQYF
- - TRBJ2-1 TRBV30 TGTGCCCGATCTTACGGGGGTGAGAGCTCCTACAATGAGCAGTTCTTC CARSYGGESSYNEQFF
- - TRBJ1-1 TRBV4-3 TGCGCCAGCAGCCAAGATTGGGGGAACACTGAAGCTTTCTTT CASSQDWGNTEAFF
- TRBD2 TRBJ2-5 TRBV9 TGTGCCAGCAGCCCAGGACTAGCGGGGGATGGGACCCAGTACTTC CASSPGLAGDGTQYF
few TRBD2 TRBJ2-1 TRBV19 TGTGCCAGTAGTTCGCCTAGCGGGCACAATGAGCAGTTCTTC CASSSPSGHNEQFF
few - TRBJ1-1 TRBV4-3 TGCGCCAGCAGCCAAGGAGGAAGGAACACTGAAGCTTTCTTT CASSQGGRNTEAFF
- TRBD2 TRBJ2-7 TRBV6-5 TGTGCCAGCAGTTATTCTAGCGGGAGCTCCTACGAGCAGTACTTC CASSYSSGSSYEQYF
- - TRBJ2-5 TRBV7-9 TGTGCCAGCAGCTTAGGTGGGGGGGCAGGAGAGACCCAGTACTTC CASSLGGGAGETQYF
- - TRBJ2-6 TRBV6-5 TGTGCCAGCAGCCCCTCGGGCAACGTCCTGACTTTC CASSPSGNVLTF
- TRBD2 TRBJ2-1 TRBV30 TGTGCCTGGAGTGGTAGCGGGGCCCTTATCGAGCAGTTCTTC CAWSGSGALIEQFF
- TRBD1 TRBJ1-5 TRBV28 TGTGCCAGCAGTTCGGGACAGGGGGTAACACAGCCCCAGCATTTT CASSSGQGVTQPQHF
- TRBD2 TRBJ2-1 TRBV28 TGTGCCAGCAGCCTAGCGGCGGATGATGAGCAGTTCTTC CASSLAADDEQFF
- - TRBJ1-1 TRBV7-2 TGTGCCAGCAGCTTATCGGCAGGGTTCATGAACACTGAAGCTTTCTTT CASSLSAGFMNTEAFF
- - TRBJ2-7 TRBV7-2 TGTGCCAGCAGCTTAGCGCAGGTGGAGCAGTACTTC CASSLAQVEQYF
- TRBD2 TRBJ2-1 TRBV9 TGTGCCAGCAGCGTAGAAGCGAGCGGGGGGACTTTCTCCTACAATGAGCAGTTCTTC CASSVEASGGTFSYNEQFF
- - TRBJ1-4 TRBV9 TGTGCCAGCAGCGTAGCTGGGGGGGCAACTAATGAAAAACTGTTTTTT CASSVAGGATNEKLFF
few TRBD2 TRBJ2-1 TRBV6-4 TGTGCCAGCAGTGAAGCGGGGGGGCCCAATGAGCAGTTCTTC CASSEAGGPNEQFF
- TRBD2 TRBJ2-7 TRBV7-2 TGTGCCAGCAGCTTAGTGGTTTTATCGGGGGGCGAGCAGTACTTC CASSLVVLSGGEQYF